Below are 10 T cell receptor beta chains sequenced from a single sample in a study of CD8+ T cells in alopecia areata. Sequencing used cDNA as its template, made by extracting RNA and reverse transcribing it. Here immunoSEQ multiplex PCR was the method, and the copy in TCRdb shows in-frame clones only, minus some. The repertoire consists of about 300,000 clones, none detected only once. Cells pooled from cutaneous lymph nodes were sorted on CD4, CD8alpha, NKG2D, NKG2ACE and other markers. The specimen was CD4+ T cells sorted from a lymph node. These receptor sequences come from a C3H/HeJ mouse with alopecia areata. For the strain, the MHC haplotype given is H2-k.

As for this clone: Germline and genes: mouse. Incomplete CDR3 DNA: TGTGCCAGCAGTGCCACAGGGGGCAGGGACACA. This sequence encodes CASSATGGRDT. The entire CDR3 reads CASSATGGRDTEVFF. The rearrangement links TRBV13-3 to TRBJ1-1, with 9 bases identical to TRBD1. The CDR3 goes on 4 residues after the read ends, and that part is filled in from the germline J gene. Per germline, CDR1 NNHDY and CDR2 SYVADS. Unmatched junction bases numbered 6, after V lost 3 bases and J lost 3 bases. The CDR3 sequence is 15 residues long.

Only a few counts were recorded for this clone. The genes and germline here are from mouse. Coverage ceases 4 residues before the CDR3 finishes, and the germline J gene fills in the end. This sequence joins TRBV13-1 and TRBJ2-1; TRBD2 might be the D (5 bases). The V end lost 3 bases, the J end lost 4 bases, and 14 bases lay between the germline ends. This CDR3 contains 15 residues. Germline assignment: CDR1 NSHNY and CDR2 SYGAGN. CDR3: CASSALGGEYAEQFF. The sequenced CDR3 bases are TGTGCCAGCAGTGCCCTGGGCGGAGAGTATGCT.

With regard to this clone: The genes and germline here are from mouse. The read gets to within 3 residues of the CDR3 end, and the germline J gene fills in the rest. This chain connects TRBV1 to TRBJ1-6, with D maybe TRBD1 (6 bases). TRBJ1-6 is reported as an ORF; its role is uncertain. Trimming pared 0 bases from V and 10 bases from J, leaving 10 bases between. The CDR3 totals 14 residues. Germline values: CDR1 NSQYPW, CDR2 LRSPGD (reference sequence). CDR3 bases read: TGCACCTGCAGTGCAGATCAGGGGCGGTCGCCC. Encoded protein: CTCSADQGRSP. The complete CDR3 protein is CTCSADQGRSPLYF.

On this clone: The gene symbols are mouse symbols. The read falls 4 residues short of the CDR3 end, and the missing part is taken from the germline J gene. The chain employs TRBV13-3 and TRBJ1-1; 8 positions agree with TRBD1. Trimming at V came to 2 bases and at J to 4 bases, leaving 4 bases not matched to a gene. Germline CDR1 reads NNHDY; CDR2 reads SYVADS. The CDR3 consists of 14 residues. The CDR3 DNA, read in part, is TGTGCCAGCAGTGAGCAGGGGGCGGGCACA. Protein product: CASSEQGAGT. The CDR3 reads in full as CASSEQGAGTEVFF.

This clone was detected a few times. The genes and germline here are from mouse. The CDR3 region is CTCSPGTANTEVFF. The sequenced CDR3 bases are TGCACCTGCAGCCCCGGGACAGCAAACACA. The V and J genes are TRBV1 and TRBJ1-1; 7 bases agree with TRBD1. The read is 4 residues too short to cover the CDR3 end, so that end is filled in from the germline J gene. Germline V CDR1 and CDR2: NSQYPW, LRSPGD (reference sequence). The CDR3 extends over 14 amino acids. Germline trimming cut 6 bases from V and 0 bases from J; bases unmatched to any gene: 4.

The sample holds a few counts of this clone. Gene names are the mouse ones. From the germline J gene comes the end of the CDR3, since the read stops 4 residues before it. Distinct nucleotide sequences in the sample also encode this CDR3. The genes are TRBV13-1 and TRBJ2-3, with a weak D call TRBD1 (6 bases). The V end was cut by 5 bases, the J end by 0 bases, with 7 bases between. The CDR3 runs 13 residues. The germline CDR1 and CDR2 sequences are NSHNY and SYGAGN. CDR3 residues: CASRRGSAETLYF. Partial CDR3 DNA: TGTGCCAGCAGAAGGGGGAGTGCAGAA.

A word on this clone: Mouse gene names and germline throughout. The CDR3 is CTCSAADKNYAEQFF. The CDR3 bases that were read are TGCACCTGCAGTGCGGCGGACAAAAACTATGCT. The chain recombines TRBV1 with TRBJ2-1; possible D gene TRBD1, 5 bases. The CDR3 end lies 4 residues beyond the end of the read and is filled in from the germline J gene. CDR1 and CDR2 (germline): NSQYPW, LRSPGD (reference sequence). This CDR3 region has 15 residues. Trimming removed 3 bases at V and 1 base at J, with 10 bases between.

This clone was observed a handful of times. All gene names here are mouse names. The sequenced fragment ends 4 residues before the CDR3 boundary, so the rest is inferred from the germline J gene. This rearrangement joins TRBV19 to TRBJ2-2, with 7 bases aligning to TRBD2. Germline V lookup: CDR1 FNHDT, CDR2 SITEND (reference sequence). The junction had 2 bases not matched to a gene; V was cut back by 2 bases and J by 1 base. The CDR3 is made up of 15 amino acids. This CDR3 is CASSMLGENTGQLYF. The DNA read from the CDR3 is TGTGCCAGCAGTATGCTGGGGGAAAACACCGGG.

As to this clone: Each gene name is a mouse one. Coverage ceases 4 residues before the CDR3 finishes, and the germline J gene fills in the end. This sample includes further DNA sequences coding for the same CDR3. The chain combines TRBV13-2 with TRBJ1-2, with D possibly matching TRBD1 (6 bases). CDR3 length: 13 amino acids. Germline V gives CDR1 NNHNN, CDR2 SYGAGS (reference sequence). V was pared by 2 bases and J by 2 bases, with 7 bases between. CDR3 loop: CASGETGNSDYTF. The part of the CDR3 DNA that was read is TGTGCCAGCGGTGAAACAGGGAACTCC.

This clone was detected only a few times. The genes and germline here are from mouse. The read ends 4 residues shy of where the CDR3 ends; the end is completed using the germline J gene. In the same sample, other DNA sequences code for this CDR3. The V gene is TRBV5, the J gene TRBJ2-1; D is possibly TRBD1 (6 bases). From germline, CDR1 is LGHNA and CDR2 YNLKQL (reference sequence). CDR3 length: 14 amino acids. V lost 4 bases, J lost 3 bases, and 10 bases lay in between. The CDR3 protein is CASSPGTPYAEQFF. The DNA read from the CDR3 is TGTGCCAGCAGCCCCGGGACACCCTATGCT.